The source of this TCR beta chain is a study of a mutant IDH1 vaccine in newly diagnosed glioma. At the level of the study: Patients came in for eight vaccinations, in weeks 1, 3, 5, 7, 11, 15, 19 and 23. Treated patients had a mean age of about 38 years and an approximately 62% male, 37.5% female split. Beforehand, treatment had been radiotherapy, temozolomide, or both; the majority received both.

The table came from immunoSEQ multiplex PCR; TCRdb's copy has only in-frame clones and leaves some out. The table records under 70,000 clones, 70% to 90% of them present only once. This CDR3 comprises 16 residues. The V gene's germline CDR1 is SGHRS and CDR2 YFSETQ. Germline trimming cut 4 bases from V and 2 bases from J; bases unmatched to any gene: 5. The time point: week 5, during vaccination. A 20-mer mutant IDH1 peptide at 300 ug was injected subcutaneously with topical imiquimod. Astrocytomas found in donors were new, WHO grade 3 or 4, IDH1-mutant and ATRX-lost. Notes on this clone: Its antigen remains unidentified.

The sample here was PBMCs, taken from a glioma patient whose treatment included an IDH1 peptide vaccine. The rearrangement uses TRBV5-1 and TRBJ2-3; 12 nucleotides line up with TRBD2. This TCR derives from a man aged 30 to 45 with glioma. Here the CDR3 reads CASSRTSGADTDTQYF. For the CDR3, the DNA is TGCGCCAGCAGCCGGACTAGCGGGGCCGACACAGATACGCAGTATTTT.